The TCR beta chain described here comes from a study of radiotherapy plus CTLA-4 blockade in lung cancer. Study-level information: Patients showed objective responses in 15% to 20% of cases, and disease control was achieved by under 40%. Study-wide results and limits: Early shifts in blood T cell clones, with interferon-beta, reportedly predicted response best. TCR clones originating in tumors grew in number in blood after radiotherapy plus ipilimumab.

Trimming shortened V by 5 bases and J by 13 bases, and 21 bases separated the two germline ends. The CDR3 is 14 amino acids. Germline values: CDR1 MNHEY, CDR2 SMNVEV (reference sequence). Each patient with chemo-refractory metastatic non-small-cell lung cancer was treated with focal radiation plus CTLA-4 blockade using ipilimumab. Assay used: immunoSEQ multiplex PCR; TCRdb lists only in-frame clones, some missing. The sample holds 20,000 to 25,000 clones; 70% to 75% are singletons and the top ten take 3.2%. Remarks on this clone: Its antigen is not known.

The rearrangement links TRBV27 to TRBJ2-1; D may be TRBD2 (5 bases). The source material was peripheral blood, sampled from a patient treated with radiotherapy plus ipilimumab. The receptor was isolated from a human donor with non-small cell lung cancer whose response to radiotherapy plus ipilimumab could not be evaluated. The CDR3 nucleotides are TGTGCCAGCAGTACCTCCTCGGACTCCTACTCCCAGTTCTTC. Its protein product is CASSTSSDSYSQFF.